Included here is one T cell receptor beta chain sequence, with context. Its specificity is not known. The data were obtained in a study of OX40 agonist ivuxolimab in advanced cancers. About the study: Patients' therapy was ivuxolimab, an antibody that acts as an agonist of OX40 (CD134). General study findings and limits: Antigen specificity of clonally expanded peripheral T cells was not established.

The protocol was immunoSEQ multiplex PCR, while the TCRdb copy is restricted to in-frame clones and leaves out a portion. The data show roughly 77,000 clones, 92% seen once. Germline V gene data show CDR1 as SGHTA and CDR2 as FQGNSA. This CDR3 comprises 15 residues. V lost 0 bases and J lost 7, with 13 bases in between. The clonotype originates from an adult with an advanced solid tumor such as melanoma, head and neck, liver or kidney cancer. The chain couples TRBV7-2 to TRBJ2-4; D is possibly TRBD1 or TRBD2 (5 bases each). The sequencing used CD4+ or CD8+ T cells sorted from blood, collected in a trial of the OX40 agonist ivuxolimab. The CDR3 here is CASSLATAGTNIQYF. The CDR3 DNA reads as TGTGCCAGCAGCTTAGCGACAGCAGGGACCAACATTCAGTACTTC.